The present T cell receptor beta chain was sequenced within a study of T-cell memory formation after mild COVID-19. TCRdb used MiXCR to reprocess the 5' RACE reads, holding one entry per CDR3 protein. This table has about 340,000 distinct CDR3 sequences, less than 20% appearing once. This CDR3 spans 15 amino acids. Trimming took 3 bases from V and 6 from J, leaving 15 bases between them. Looked up from germline, CDR1 is SGHTA and CDR2 is FQGNSA. At least ten counts were recorded for this clonotype. V usage is TRBV7-2 and J usage is TRBJ2-1; D perhaps matches TRBD1 (5 bases). The sequence was collected from a young man who had mild COVID-19 (a few samples of this study predate the infection). Cell type and time point are not known. Sample: PBMCs or a T cell subset sorted from them (not recorded which). DNA for the CDR3: TGTGCCAGCAGCTTCCTGGACATCGGGTCCAATGAGCAGTTCTTC. Translated: CASSFLDIGSNEQFF.